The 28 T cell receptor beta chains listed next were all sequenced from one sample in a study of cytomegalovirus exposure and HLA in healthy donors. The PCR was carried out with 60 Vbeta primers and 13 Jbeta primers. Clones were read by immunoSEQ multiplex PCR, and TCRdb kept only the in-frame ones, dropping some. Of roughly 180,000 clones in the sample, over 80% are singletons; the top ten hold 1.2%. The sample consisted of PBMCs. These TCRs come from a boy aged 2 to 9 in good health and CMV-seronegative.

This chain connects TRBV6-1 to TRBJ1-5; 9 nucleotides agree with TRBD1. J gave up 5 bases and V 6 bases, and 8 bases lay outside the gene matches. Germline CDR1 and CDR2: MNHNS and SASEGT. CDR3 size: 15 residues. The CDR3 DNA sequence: TGTGCCAGCAGAGAGGACAGGGGTTTCTATCAGCCCCAGCATTTT. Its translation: CASREDRGFYQPQHF.

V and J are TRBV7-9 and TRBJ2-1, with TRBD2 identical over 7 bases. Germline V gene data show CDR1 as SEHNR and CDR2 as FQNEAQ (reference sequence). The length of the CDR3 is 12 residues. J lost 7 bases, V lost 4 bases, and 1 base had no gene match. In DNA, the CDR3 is TGTGCCAGCAGCTACGGGGGGAATGAGCAGTTCTTC. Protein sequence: CASSYGGNEQFF. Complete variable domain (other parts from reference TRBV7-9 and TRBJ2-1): DTGVSQNPRHKITKRGQNVTFRCDPISEHNRLYWYRQTLGQGPEFLTYFQNEAQLEKSRLLSDRFSAERPKGSFSTLEIQRTEQGDSAMYLCASSYGGNEQFFGPGTRLTVL.

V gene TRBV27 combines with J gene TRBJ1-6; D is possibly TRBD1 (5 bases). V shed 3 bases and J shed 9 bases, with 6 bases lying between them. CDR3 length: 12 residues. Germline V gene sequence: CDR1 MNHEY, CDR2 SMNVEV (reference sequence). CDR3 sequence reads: CASSFGGSPLHF. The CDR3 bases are TGTGCCAGCAGTTTCGGGGGTTCACCCCTCCACTTT.

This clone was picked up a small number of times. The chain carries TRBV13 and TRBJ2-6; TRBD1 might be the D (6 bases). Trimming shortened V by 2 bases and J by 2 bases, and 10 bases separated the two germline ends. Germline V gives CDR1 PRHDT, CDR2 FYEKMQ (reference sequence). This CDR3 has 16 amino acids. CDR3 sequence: CASSLSTGTGANVLTF. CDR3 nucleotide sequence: TGTGCCAGCAGCTTAAGTACAGGGACTGGGGCCAACGTCCTGACTTTC.

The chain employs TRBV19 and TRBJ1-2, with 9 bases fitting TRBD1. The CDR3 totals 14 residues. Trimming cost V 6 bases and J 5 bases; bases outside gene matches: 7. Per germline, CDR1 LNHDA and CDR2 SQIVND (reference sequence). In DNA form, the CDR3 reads TGTGCCAGTAGATCGGGACAGGGAAAATATGGCTACACCTTC. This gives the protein CASRSGQGKYGYTF.

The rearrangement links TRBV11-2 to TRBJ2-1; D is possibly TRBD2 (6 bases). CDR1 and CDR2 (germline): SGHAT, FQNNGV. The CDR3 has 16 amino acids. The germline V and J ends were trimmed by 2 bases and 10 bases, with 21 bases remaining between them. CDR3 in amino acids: CASSLNVAAPSTEQFF. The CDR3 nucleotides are TGTGCCAGCAGCTTAAACGTAGCGGCCCCTTCCACGGAGCAGTTCTTC.

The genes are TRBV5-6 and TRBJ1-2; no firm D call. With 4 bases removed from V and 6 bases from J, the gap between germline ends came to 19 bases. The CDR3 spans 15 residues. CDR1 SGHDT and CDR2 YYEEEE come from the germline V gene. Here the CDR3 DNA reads TGTGCCAGCAGCCCGGGAGGGAGGGCCCCTAATGGCTACACCTTC. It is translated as CASSPGGRAPNGYTF.

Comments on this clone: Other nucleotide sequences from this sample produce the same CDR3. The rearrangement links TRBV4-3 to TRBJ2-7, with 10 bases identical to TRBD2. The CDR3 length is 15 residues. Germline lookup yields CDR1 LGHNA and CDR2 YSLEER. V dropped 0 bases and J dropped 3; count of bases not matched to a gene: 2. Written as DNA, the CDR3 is TGCGCCAGCAGCCAAGATCGGACTAGCGGCTACGAGCAGTACTTC. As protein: CASSQDRTSGYEQYF.

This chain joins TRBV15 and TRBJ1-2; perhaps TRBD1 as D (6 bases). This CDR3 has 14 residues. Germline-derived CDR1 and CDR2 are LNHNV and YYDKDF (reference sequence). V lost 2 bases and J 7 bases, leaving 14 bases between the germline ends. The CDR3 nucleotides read TGTGCCACCAGCAGATCAACACAGGGTGCTGGCTACACCTTC. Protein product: CATSRSTQGAGYTF.

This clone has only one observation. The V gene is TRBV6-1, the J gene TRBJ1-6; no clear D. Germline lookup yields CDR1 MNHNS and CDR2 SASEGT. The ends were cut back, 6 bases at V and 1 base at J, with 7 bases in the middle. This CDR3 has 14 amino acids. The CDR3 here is CASRQASYNSPLHF. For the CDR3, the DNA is TGTGCCAGCAGGCAGGCGTCCTATAATTCACCCCTCCACTTT.

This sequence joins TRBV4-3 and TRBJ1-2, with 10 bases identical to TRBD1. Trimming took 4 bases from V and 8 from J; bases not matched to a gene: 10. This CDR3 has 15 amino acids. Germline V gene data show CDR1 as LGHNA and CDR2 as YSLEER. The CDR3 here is CASSPSGTGAGGYTF. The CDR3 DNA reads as TGCGCCAGCAGCCCTAGTGGGACAGGGGCAGGAGGCTACACCTTC.

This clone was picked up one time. The CDR3 is CARGQGNTGELFF. DNA of the CDR3: TGTGCCAGGGGACAGGGGAACACCGGGGAGCTGTTTTTT. The V gene is TRBV2, the J gene TRBJ2-2; 9 bases are shared with TRBD1. Trimming cost V 9 bases and J 1 base; bases outside gene matches: 0. From germline, CDR1 is SNHLY and CDR2 FYNNEI. This CDR3 contains 13 residues.

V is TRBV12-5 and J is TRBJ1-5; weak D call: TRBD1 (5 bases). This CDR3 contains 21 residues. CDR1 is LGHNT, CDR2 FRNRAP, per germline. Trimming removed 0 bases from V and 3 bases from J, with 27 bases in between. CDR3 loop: CASGLVLSGTVVPTHNQPQHF. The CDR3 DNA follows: TGTGCTAGTGGTTTGGTCCTCAGCGGGACGGTCGTACCAACCCACAATCAGCCCCAGCATTTT. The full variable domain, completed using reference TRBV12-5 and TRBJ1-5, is DARVTQTPRHKVTEMGQEVTMRCQPILGHNTVFWYRQTMMQGLELLAYFRNRAPLDDSGMPKDRFSAEMPDATLATLKIQPSEPRDSAVYFCASGLVLSGTVVPTHNQPQHFGDGTRLSIL.

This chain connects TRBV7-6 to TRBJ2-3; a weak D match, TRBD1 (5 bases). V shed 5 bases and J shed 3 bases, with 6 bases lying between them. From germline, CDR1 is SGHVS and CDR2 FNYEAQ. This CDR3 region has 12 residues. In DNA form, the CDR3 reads TGTGCCAGCAGCCAGGGAACAGATACGCAGTATTTT. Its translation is CASSQGTDTQYF.

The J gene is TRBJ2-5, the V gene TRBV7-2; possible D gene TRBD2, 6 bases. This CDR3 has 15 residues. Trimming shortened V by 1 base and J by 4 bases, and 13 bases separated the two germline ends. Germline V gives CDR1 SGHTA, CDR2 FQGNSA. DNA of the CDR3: TGTGCCAGCAGCTTAGTGACTGGGGGGACAGAGACCCAGTACTTC. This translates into CASSLVTGGTETQYF.

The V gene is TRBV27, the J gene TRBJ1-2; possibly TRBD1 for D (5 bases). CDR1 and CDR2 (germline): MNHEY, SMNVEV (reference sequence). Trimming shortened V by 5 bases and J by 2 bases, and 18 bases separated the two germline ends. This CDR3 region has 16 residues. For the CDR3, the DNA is TGTGCCAGCAGTCCCGGGGGACGCTCGGAAAACTATGGCTACACCTTC. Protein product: CASSPGGRSENYGYTF.

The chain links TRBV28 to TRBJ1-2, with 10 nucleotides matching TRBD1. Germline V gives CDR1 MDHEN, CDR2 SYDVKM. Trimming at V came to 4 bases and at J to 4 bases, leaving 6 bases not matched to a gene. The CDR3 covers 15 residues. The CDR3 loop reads CASSSHGQGVYGYTF. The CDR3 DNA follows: TGTGCCAGCAGTTCTCACGGACAGGGGGTCTATGGCTACACCTTC.

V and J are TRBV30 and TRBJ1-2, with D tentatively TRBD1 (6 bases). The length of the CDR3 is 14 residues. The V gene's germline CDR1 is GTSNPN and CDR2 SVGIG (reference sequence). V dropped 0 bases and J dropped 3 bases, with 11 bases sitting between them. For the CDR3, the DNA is TGTGCCTGGAGTGTACCCCAGGGGCACTATGGCTACACCTTC. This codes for CAWSVPQGHYGYTF.

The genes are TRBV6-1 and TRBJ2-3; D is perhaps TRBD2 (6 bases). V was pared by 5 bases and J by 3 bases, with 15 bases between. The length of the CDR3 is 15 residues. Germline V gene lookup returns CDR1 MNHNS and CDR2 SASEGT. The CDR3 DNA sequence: TGTGCCAGCAGTCCCCGGCGGGGACCGACAGATACGCAGTATTTT. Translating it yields CASSPRRGPTDTQYF.

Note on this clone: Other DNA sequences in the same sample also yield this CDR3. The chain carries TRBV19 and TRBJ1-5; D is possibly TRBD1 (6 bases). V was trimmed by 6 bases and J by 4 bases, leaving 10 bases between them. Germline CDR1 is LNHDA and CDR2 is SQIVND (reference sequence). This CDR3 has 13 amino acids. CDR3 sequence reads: CASSPQGNQPQHF. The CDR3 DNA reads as TGTGCCAGTAGCCCACAGGGAAATCAGCCCCAGCATTTT.

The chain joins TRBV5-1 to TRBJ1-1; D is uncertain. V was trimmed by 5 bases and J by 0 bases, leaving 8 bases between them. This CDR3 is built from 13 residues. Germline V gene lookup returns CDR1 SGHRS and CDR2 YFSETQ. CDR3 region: CASSSRLNTEAFF. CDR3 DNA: TGCGCCAGCAGTAGCCGACTGAACACTGAAGCTTTCTTT.

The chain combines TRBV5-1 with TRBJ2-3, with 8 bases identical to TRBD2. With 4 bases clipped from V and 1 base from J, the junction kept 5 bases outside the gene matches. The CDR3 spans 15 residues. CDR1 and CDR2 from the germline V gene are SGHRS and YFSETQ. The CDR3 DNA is TGCGCCAGCAGCCCAATTAGCGGGGGCACAGATACGCAGTATTTT. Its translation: CASSPISGGTDTQYF.

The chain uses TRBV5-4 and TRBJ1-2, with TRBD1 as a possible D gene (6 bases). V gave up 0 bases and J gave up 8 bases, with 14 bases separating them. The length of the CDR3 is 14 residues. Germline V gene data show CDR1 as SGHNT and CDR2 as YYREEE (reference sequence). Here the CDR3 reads CASSLGVQGRGYTF. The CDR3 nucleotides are TGTGCCAGCAGCTTGGGGGTACAGGGTCGGGGCTACACCTTC.

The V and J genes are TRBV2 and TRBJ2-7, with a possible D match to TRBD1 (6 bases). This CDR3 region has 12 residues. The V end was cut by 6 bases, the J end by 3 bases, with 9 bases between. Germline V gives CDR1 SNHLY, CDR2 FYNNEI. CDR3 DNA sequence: TGTGCCAGCAGCACAGGGAGCTACGAGCAGTACTTC. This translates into CASSTGSYEQYF.

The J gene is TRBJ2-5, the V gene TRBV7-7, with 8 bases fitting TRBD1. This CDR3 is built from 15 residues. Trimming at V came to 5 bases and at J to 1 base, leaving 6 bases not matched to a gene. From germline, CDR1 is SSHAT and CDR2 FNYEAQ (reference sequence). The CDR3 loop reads CASSPGDRTQETQYF. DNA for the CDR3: TGTGCCAGCAGCCCAGGGGACAGGACCCAAGAGACCCAGTACTTC. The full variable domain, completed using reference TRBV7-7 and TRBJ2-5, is GAGVSQSPRYKVTKRGQDVTLRCDPISSHATLYWYQQALGQGPEFLTYFNYEAQPDKSGLPSDRFSAERPEGSISTLTIQRTEQRDSAMYRCASSPGDRTQETQYFGPGTRLLVL.

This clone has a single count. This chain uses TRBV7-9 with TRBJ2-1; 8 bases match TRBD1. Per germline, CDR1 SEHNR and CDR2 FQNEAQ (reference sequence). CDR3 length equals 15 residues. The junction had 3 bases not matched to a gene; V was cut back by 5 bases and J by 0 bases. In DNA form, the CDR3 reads TGTGCCAGCAGCGGGGGGACAGGCTCCTACAATGAGCAGTTCTTC. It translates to CASSGGTGSYNEQFF.

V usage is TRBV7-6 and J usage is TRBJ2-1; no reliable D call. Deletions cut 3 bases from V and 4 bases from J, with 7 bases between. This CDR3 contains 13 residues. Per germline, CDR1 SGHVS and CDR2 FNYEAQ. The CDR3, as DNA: TGTGCCAGCAGCTTCGATGAGTACAATGAGCAGTTCTTC. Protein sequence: CASSFDEYNEQFF.

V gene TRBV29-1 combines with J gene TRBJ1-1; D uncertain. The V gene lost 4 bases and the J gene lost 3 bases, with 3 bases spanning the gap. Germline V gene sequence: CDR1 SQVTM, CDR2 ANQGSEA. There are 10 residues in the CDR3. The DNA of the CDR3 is TGCAGCGTTGGGCACACTGAAGCTTTCTTT. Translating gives CSVGHTEAFF.